A selection of T cell receptor beta chains follows, all from one sample in a study of T cell responses to AZD1222 COVID-19 vaccine. Using immunoSEQ multiplex PCR, the repertoire was profiled, and TCRdb retains in-frame clones only, with some absent. The sample has roughly 91,000 clones; roughly 90% are singletons. The source was peripheral blood, collected on day 0 of AZD1222 vaccination. Every receptor here comes from an adult in good health. Each CDR3 is given with its conserved first and last residue. Each record gives: J gene, V gene, clone size, D gene, CDR3 DNA, CDR3 protein. A D gene is named only where the DNA matches it firmly. Only some rows state a clone size, as once, few, many or a class for expanded clones.

>TRBJ1-2|TRBV27|NA|NA
TGTGCCAGTCGGGACCCCGGAACCAACTATGGCTACACCTTC
CASRDPGTNYGYTF
>TRBJ1-5|TRBV27|NA|NA
TGTGCCAGCAGTTTCACAGGAAGCAATCAGCCCCAGCATTTT
CASSFTGSNQPQHF
>TRBJ1-3|TRBV18|NA|TRBD1
TGTGCCAGCTCACCAGGTCGACAGGGAGGTGGAAACACCATATATTTT
CASSPGRQGGGNTIYF
>TRBJ1-1|TRBV6-5|NA|NA
TGTGCCAGCGGGGAACAGGCCCTGAACACTGAAGCTTTCTTT
CASGEQALNTEAFF
>TRBJ2-7|TRBV3-1/TRBV3-2|NA|NA
TGTGCCAGCAGCCGCCTTGGGAACCACGAGCAGTACTTC
CASSRLGNHEQYF
>TRBJ2-3|TRBV10-1|NA|NA
TGCGCCACCATGCTGGACGACACAGATACGCAGTATTTT
CATMLDDTDTQYF
>TRBJ2-1|TRBV11-3|NA|TRBD2
TGTGCCAGCAGCCATCGGACTAGCGGCTCGAGCTCCTACAATGAGCAGTTCTTC
CASSHRTSGSSSYNEQFF
>TRBJ1-1|TRBV25-1|NA|NA
TGTGCCAGCAGAGGGAGGAGGGACACTGAAGCTTTCTTT
CASRGRRDTEAFF
>TRBJ1-6|TRBV19|NA|NA
TGTGCCAGTAGTCGGGGGCTAGATTCACCCCTCCACTTT
CASSRGLDSPLHF
>TRBJ1-1|TRBV6-5|NA|NA
TGTGCCACCCGGGACTACCTAGGAAACACTGAAGCTTTCTTT
CATRDYLGNTEAFF
>TRBJ2-6|TRBV2|NA|NA
TGTGCCAGCAGGCCACGTGGTGGGGCCAACGTCCTGACTTTC
CASRPRGGANVLTF
>TRBJ1-5|TRBV19|NA|NA
TGTGCCAGTAGCTTGACATCAGCAAATCAGCCCCAGCATTTT
CASSLTSANQPQHF
>TRBJ2-3|TRBV11-2|once|NA
TGTGCCAGCAGCTTAGAGGTTCTACGCACAGATACGCAGTATTTT
CASSLEVLRTDTQYF
>TRBJ1-6|TRBV3-1/TRBV3-2|NA|NA
TGTGCCAGCAGCCAGAACGGACAAAAGGCCCTCCACTTT
CASSQNGQKALHF
>TRBJ2-1|TRBV7-2|once|NA
TGTGCCAGCAGCCAGACCTACAATGAGCAGTTCTTC
CASSQTYNEQFF
>TRBJ2-3|TRBV15|NA|NA
TGTGCCACCAGCAGACCCACCGGGGCGGGGAGCACAGATACGCAGTATTTT
CATSRPTGAGSTDTQYF
>TRBJ2-3|TRBV7-2|NA|NA
TGTGCCAGCAGCCGCTATACAGATACGCAGTATTTT
CASSRYTDTQYF
>TRBJ1-1|TRBV27|NA|NA
TGTGCCAGCAGTTTATACGGGGGCACTGAAGCTTTCTTT
CASSLYGGTEAFF
>TRBJ1-2|TRBV18|NA|TRBD1
TGTGCCAGCTCACTTGGACAGGGTGACTATGGCTACACCTTC
CASSLGQGDYGYTF
>TRBJ2-1|TRBV7-9|once|NA
TGTGCCAGCAGCTTTGGGACGATAAATGAGCAGTTCTTC
CASSFGTINEQFF
>TRBJ1-2|TRBV30|NA|TRBD1
TGTGCCTGGAGAAGTCCCTCGACAGGGGGCTATGGCTACACCTTC
CAWRSPSTGGYGYTF
>TRBJ2-6|TRBV4-3|NA|TRBD1
TGCGCCAGCAGCCAAGGAAACAGGGGGCGTAGTCTATCTGGGGCCAACGTCCTGACTTTC
CASSQGNRGRSLSGANVLTF
>TRBJ2-2|TRBV5-1|NA|NA
TGCGCCAGCAGCTTGGAAAACATACACACCGGGGAGCTGTTTTTT
CASSLENIHTGELFF
>TRBJ2-2|TRBV5-6|NA|NA
TGTGCCAGCAGCTTCGCCGGGGAGCTGTTTTTT
CASSFAGELFF
>TRBJ2-1|TRBV19|NA|TRBD2
TGTGCCAGTAGTTTGCCGAGGACTAGCGGGAGATATGAGCAGTTCTTC
CASSLPRTSGRYEQFF
>TRBJ2-3|TRBV27|NA|TRBD1
TGTGCCAGCAGTTTTGGAGACAGGGGGATGGATACGCAGTATTTT
CASSFGDRGMDTQYF
>TRBJ2-5|TRBV4-3|NA|NA
TGCGCCAGCAGCCAAGAAGGGGGGCCCCAAGAGACCCAGTACTTC
CASSQEGGPQETQYF
>TRBJ2-1|TRBV19|NA|TRBD2
TGTGCCAGTAGTATACGACGTACTAGCGGGAATCGGGTCGGCTCCTACAATGAGCAGTTCTTC
CASSIRRTSGNRVGSYNEQFF
>TRBJ2-1|TRBV4-2|NA|TRBD1
TGTGCCAGCAGCCAAAACAGGGGCTCCTACAATGAGCAGTTCTTC
CASSQNRGSYNEQFF
>TRBJ1-1|TRBV6-5|NA|NA
TGTGCCAGCAGTTACTCAATTCGAAGCGCCACTGAAGCTTTCTTT
CASSYSIRSATEAFF
>TRBJ2-5|TRBV25-1|NA|NA
TGTGCCAGCAGTGGATCCCTACGTCGGGAGACCCAGTACTTC
CASSGSLRRETQYF
>TRBJ2-2|TRBV19|NA|NA
TGTGCCAGTAGTCTTTTTCCGGGCACCGGGGAGCTGTTTTTT
CASSLFPGTGELFF
>TRBJ2-5|TRBV6-5|NA|NA
TGTGCCAGCAGCATGCAGGGCTCGTACCAAGAGACCCAGTACTTC
CASSMQGSYQETQYF
>TRBJ2-7|TRBV30|few|TRBD1
TGTGCCTGGAGGGGGGAGGACAGGGATTACGAGCAGTACTTC
CAWRGEDRDYEQYF
>TRBJ2-7|TRBV6-5|NA|TRBD1
TGTGCCAGCAGCCGCACGACAGGGGGCCACTACGAGCAGTACTTC
CASSRTTGGHYEQYF
>TRBJ2-4|TRBV5-5|NA|NA
TGTGCCAGCAGCTTGGCCGGAGAGGGAGGAAACATTCAGTACTTC
CASSLAGEGGNIQYF
>TRBJ2-3|TRBV30|NA|NA
TGTGCCTGGGGAACCGTTACAGGGCCCGGCACAGATACGCAGTATTTT
CAWGTVTGPGTDTQYF
>TRBJ1-6|TRBV5-1|NA|NA
TGCGCCAGCAGCTTGTTTGCAGGGGTGAATAATTCACCCCTCCACTTT
CASSLFAGVNNSPLHF
>TRBJ1-6|TRBV7-9|NA|TRBD1
TGTGCCAGCAGCTCCGAAGGACAGGGGCCATCACCCCTCCACTTT
CASSSEGQGPSPLHF
>TRBJ2-7|TRBV5-6|NA|NA
TGTGCCAGCAGCTCTTTCCTCCAGAGCTCCTACGAGCAGTACTTC
CASSSFLQSSYEQYF
>TRBJ1-2|TRBV15|NA|TRBD1
TGTGCCACCAGCAGAGATTTGGACAGGGCTGGAGATGGCTACACCTTC
CATSRDLDRAGDGYTF
>TRBJ1-2|TRBV5-1|NA|NA
TGCGCCAGCAGCTTGGTGGGGACAACTCGCAACTATGGCTACACCTTC
CASSLVGTTRNYGYTF
>TRBJ1-1|TRBV5-1|NA|TRBD1
TGCGCCAGCAGCACCCGGACAGGGGTTAACACTGAAGCTTTCTTT
CASSTRTGVNTEAFF
>TRBJ1-2|TRBV29-1|NA|NA
TGCAGCGTCTCAACAGGGAATTTTGGCTACACCTTC
CSVSTGNFGYTF
>TRBJ1-1|TRBV15|NA|NA
TGTGCCACCAGCAGAGATTTTTCAGAAAACACTGAAGCTTTCTTT
CATSRDFSENTEAFF
>TRBJ2-2|TRBV9|few|TRBD2
TGTGCCAGCAGCGTAGGAGATAGCGGGAGAGCCGGGGAGCTGTTTTTT
CASSVGDSGRAGELFF
>TRBJ1-6|TRBV3-1/TRBV3-2|NA|NA
TGTGCCAGCAGGAAAAGGGATAGCAATTCACCCCTCCACTTT
CASRKRDSNSPLHF
>TRBJ2-2|TRBV12-5|NA|TRBD2
TGTGCTAGTGGTCAGACTAGCGGGGTAGGCACCGGGGAGCTGTTTTTT
CASGQTSGVGTGELFF
>TRBJ1-5|TRBV6-5|NA|NA
TGTGCCAGCAGATCCGGACGTTTCAATCAGCCCCAGCATTTT
CASRSGRFNQPQHF
>TRBJ2-1|TRBV20-1|NA|NA
TGCAGTGCTAGTAGCGGCTCCTACAATGAGCAGTTCTTC
CSASSGSYNEQFF
>TRBJ1-5|TRBV19|NA|NA
TGTGCCAGTATCCAGACAACGGGAAGCAATCAGCCCCAGCATTTT
CASIQTTGSNQPQHF
>TRBJ2-5|TRBV25-1|NA|NA
TGTGCCAGCAGTGAGACCCTAGGGTTGTTAGAGACCCAGTACTTC
CASSETLGLLETQYF
>TRBJ1-4|TRBV7-9|NA|TRBD1
TGTGCCAGCAGCTCCCAGGGGGCTGGGAATGAAAAACTGTTTTTT
CASSSQGAGNEKLFF